The 18 T cell receptor beta chains given below trace back to one sample, sequenced in a study of T-cell memory formation after mild COVID-19. MiXCR, applied by TCRdb to the 5' RACE reads, yields one record per CDR3 protein. In the table there are some 320,000 distinct CDR3 sequences, about a sixth of which are singletons. The specimen sequenced was PBMCs or a T cell subset sorted from them (not recorded which). These TCRs come from a man aged 18 to 29 who had mild COVID-19 (a few samples of this study predate the infection). Cell type and time point are not known.

This chain connects TRBV4-2 to TRBJ1-3; D unclear. The CDR3 spans 17 residues. Trimming left V 0 bases short and J 1 base short, with 13 bases between. Per the germline V gene, CDR1 is LGHNA and CDR2 is YNFKEQ. This CDR3 is CASSQDGSRASGNTIYF. Written as DNA, the CDR3 is TGTGCCAGCAGCCAAGATGGCTCGAGGGCGTCTGGAAACACCATATATTTT.

In its sample, this clonotype was seen many times. The rearrangement links TRBV5-1 to TRBJ2-1; 15 bases map to TRBD2. Germline V CDR1 and CDR2: SGHRS, YFSETQ. V dropped 0 bases and J dropped 4; count of bases not matched to a gene: 2. The CDR3 is made up of 17 amino acids. The CDR3, as DNA: TGCGCCAGCAGCTTGGCCGGGACTAGCGGGGGGTACAATGAGCAGTTCTTC. It specifies CASSLAGTSGGYNEQFF.

This clonotype was seen a handful of times. The CDR3 DNA reads TGTGCCAGCAGCTTAGGGCAGACCTCGCGGCCCCAGCATTTT. Translating gives CASSLGQTSRPQHF. The rearrangement joins TRBV7-2 to TRBJ1-5; D remains unclear. In germline, CDR1 is SGHTA, CDR2 FQGNSA. The CDR3 has 14 amino acids. The germline V and J ends were trimmed by 1 base and 9 bases, with 13 bases remaining between them.

The CDR3 here is CSASGTRPEAFF. CDR3 nucleotides: TGCAGTGCTTCCGGGACACGCCCTGAAGCTTTCTTT. This chain joins TRBV20-1 and TRBJ1-1; TRBD1 might be the D (6 bases). CDR1 DFQATT and CDR2 SNEGSKA come from the germline V gene (reference sequence). With 5 bases removed from V and 6 bases from J, the gap between germline ends came to 13 bases. The CDR3 covers 12 residues.

The V call is TRBV7-8, the J call TRBJ2-7; 10 bases map to TRBD1. V trimming: 4 bases; J trimming: 1 base; junction bases outside the gene matches: 4. Germline loops: CDR1 SGHVS, CDR2 FQNEAQ. The CDR3 is 15 residues long. CDR3: CASSSGDRGSYEQYV. The CDR3 DNA is TGTGCCAGCAGCTCCGGGGACAGGGGTTCCTACGAGCAGTACGTC.

This clonotype was counted a few times. V usage is TRBV15 and J usage is TRBJ2-2; no clear D. The CDR3 extends over 12 amino acids. From germline, CDR1 is LNHNV and CDR2 YYDKDF (reference sequence). Trimming took 2 bases from V and 5 from J, leaving 3 bases between them. Written as DNA, the CDR3 is TGTGCCACCAGCAGATCTACCGGGGAGCTGTTTTTT. Protein product: CATSRSTGELFF.

The rearrangement links TRBV18 to TRBJ2-7, with D possibly TRBD2 on 5 matching bases. The CDR3 totals 13 residues. V dropped 1 base and J dropped 7 bases, with 11 bases sitting between them. Germline-derived CDR1 and CDR2 are KGHSH and LQKENI. The CDR3 bases are TGTGCCAGCTCACCACTCGCGTCGGGGGAGCAGTACGTC. This codes for CASSPLASGEQYV.

This clonotype was detected ten times or more. The chain combines TRBV5-1 with TRBJ2-3, with a tentative D call TRBD1 (5 bases). Germline CDR1 reads SGHRS; CDR2 reads YFSETQ. The V and J ends lost 3 bases and 1 base respectively, with 21 bases between them. The CDR3 totals 18 residues. CDR3 loop: CASSWLPQGAGGTDTQYF. CDR3 sequence (DNA): TGCGCCAGCAGCTGGCTACCCCAAGGGGCCGGCGGCACAGATACGCAGTATTTT. Complete variable domain (other parts from reference TRBV5-1 and TRBJ2-3): KAGVTQTPRYLIKTRGQQVTLSCSPISGHRSVSWYQQTPGQGLQFLFEYFSETQRNKGNFPGRFSGRQFSNSRSEMNVSTLELGDSALYLCASSWLPQGAGGTDTQYFGPGTRLTVL.

This rearrangement joins TRBV28 to TRBJ2-7, with 8 bases lining up with TRBD1. Germline V CDR1 and CDR2: MDHEN, SYDVKM. With V trimmed by 6 bases and J by 3 bases, 7 bases remained unmatched. This CDR3 spans 14 amino acids. This CDR3 reads CASSRQGTIYEQYV. In nucleotides, the CDR3 is TGTGCCAGCAGCAGACAGGGGACCATCTACGAGCAGTACGTC.

This clonotype has a handful of counts. This chain joins TRBV29-1 and TRBJ2-7, with 8 bases matching TRBD2. The germline V gene encodes CDR1 SQVTM and CDR2 ANQGSEA. The CDR3 has 13 amino acids. The J segment lost 0 bases and the V segment lost 6 bases, leaving 4 bases of the junction unmatched. The CDR3 bases are TGCAGCGTATCAAGCGGGAGCTCCTACGAGCAGTACTTC. It codes for CSVSSGSSYEQYF.

This clonotype was found many times. The V and J genes are TRBV7-2 and TRBJ2-1; D ambiguous. The CDR3 contains 11 residues. The germline CDR1 and CDR2 sequences are SGHTA and FQGNSA. With 5 bases removed from V and 9 bases from J, the gap between germline ends came to 8 bases. DNA for the CDR3: TGTGCCAGCAGCGTAGTGGGTGAGCAGTTCTTC. Translation: CASSVVGEQFF.

The chain is built from TRBV7-2 and TRBJ2-2, with 8 bases matching TRBD2. CDR3 length: 17 amino acids. The trim removed 3 bases at V and 4 bases at J, leaving 10 bases unmatched. Germline loops: CDR1 SGHTA, CDR2 FQGNSA. The CDR3 spells CASSFGGGLRGTGELFF. CDR3 DNA: TGTGCCAGCAGCTTCGGGGGGGGGCTGAGGGGCACCGGGGAGCTGTTTTTT.

The chain is built from TRBV11-3 and TRBJ2-2; 11 nucleotides agree with TRBD2. The germline V gene has CDR1 SGHNT and CDR2 YENEEA. This CDR3 has 15 residues. The V segment lost 3 bases and the J segment 5 bases; nucleotides outside the gene matches: 2. In DNA form, the CDR3 reads TGTGCCAGCAGCTTTAGCGGGGGGGAGACCGGGGAGCTGTTTTTT. It specifies CASSFSGGETGELFF.

This clonotype has just a few counts. The chain couples TRBV4-3 to TRBJ1-1; maybe TRBD1 (5 bases). V was pared by 0 bases and J by 4 bases, with 9 bases between. CDR1 LGHNA and CDR2 YSLEER come from the germline V gene. CDR3 length: 14 amino acids. CDR3 bases: TGCGCCAGCAGCCAAGAGGCGGGGGGCACTGAAGCTTTCTTT. Its protein is CASSQEAGGTEAFF.

This chain joins TRBV5-1 and TRBJ2-2; D is undetermined. Trimming stripped 2 bases from V and 4 bases from J, with 12 bases between. Germline V gives CDR1 SGHRS, CDR2 YFSETQ. The CDR3 length is 15 residues. The CDR3 protein is CASSLGGLGTGELFF. Written as DNA, the CDR3 is TGCGCCAGCAGCTTAGGCGGTTTAGGCACCGGGGAGCTGTTTTTT.

This rearrangement joins TRBV7-2 to TRBJ1-2; TRBD1 is a possible D gene (6 bases). Per germline, CDR1 SGHTA and CDR2 FQGNSA. The CDR3 runs to 13 residues. The V gene lost 7 bases and the J gene lost 5 bases, with 14 bases spanning the gap. The CDR3 here is CASTPQGFYGYTF. The CDR3 nucleotides read TGTGCCAGCACTCCACAGGGATTTTATGGCTACACCTTC.

This chain uses TRBV5-6 with TRBJ1-4; 9 nucleotides line up with TRBD1. CDR1 is SGHDT, CDR2 YYEEEE, per germline. The CDR3 has 18 amino acids. V gave up 7 bases and J gave up 2 bases; unmatched junction bases: 15. The CDR3 region is CASLQGQGLFGTNEKLFF. The CDR3 DNA follows: TGTGCCAGCTTGCAAGGACAGGGGCTCTTCGGCACTAATGAAAAACTGTTTTTT.

This chain connects TRBV5-1 to TRBJ2-1; the match to TRBD1 covers 8 bases. This CDR3 comprises 14 residues. The V and J ends lost 4 bases and 9 bases, in that order; junction bases with no gene match: 9. Looked up from germline, CDR1 is SGHRS and CDR2 is YFSETQ. The CDR3 loop reads CASSPGQGAPEQFF. Written as DNA, the CDR3 is TGCGCCAGCAGCCCCGGACAGGGTGCCCCTGAGCAGTTCTTC.